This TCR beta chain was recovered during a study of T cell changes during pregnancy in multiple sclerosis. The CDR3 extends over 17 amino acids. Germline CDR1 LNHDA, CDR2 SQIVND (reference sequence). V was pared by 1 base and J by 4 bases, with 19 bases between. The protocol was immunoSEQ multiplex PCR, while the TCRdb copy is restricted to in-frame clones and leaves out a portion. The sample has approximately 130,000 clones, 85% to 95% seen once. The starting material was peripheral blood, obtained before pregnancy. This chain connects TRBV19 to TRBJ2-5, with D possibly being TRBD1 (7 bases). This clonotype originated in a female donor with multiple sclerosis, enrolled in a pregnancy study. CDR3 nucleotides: TGTGCCAGTAGTATAGGGAGGGGGCAGGTGTTAGGAGAGACCCAGTACTTC. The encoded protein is CASSIGRGQVLGETQYF.